This paragraph reports one T cell receptor (beta chain). The antigen remains undetermined. This sample was included in a study of cytomegalovirus exposure and HLA in healthy donors. Across the whole study: The 130 or so validation repertoires, a later analysis reported, used the same platform as the approximately 630 first-cohort repertoires.

This table comes from immunoSEQ multiplex PCR, and its TCRdb copy is limited to in-frame clones, with some not included. Here the sample spans 100,000 to 150,000 clones, roughly 90% being singletons. General study points: Through in vitro validation, three CMV-associated chains were shown to be specific for CMV antigens. Both high specificity and high sensitivity reportedly marked the classifier's diagnosis of cytomegalovirus status. Most observed TCR sequences were rare, whereas some public TCRs were detected in many donors.

V lost 4 bases and J lost 5, with 13 bases in between. CDR1 is WNHNN and CDR2 is SYGVQD in the germline V gene (reference sequence). This CDR3 is built from 14 residues. This clonotype originated in a man aged 25 to 40 in good health and CMV-seronegative. The gene calls are TRBV10-1 and TRBJ2-3; the D gene is possibly TRBD2 (6 bases). The sequenced material came from PBMCs. In DNA form, the CDR3 reads TGCGCCAGCAGTGGCGGCGGGGTAGGAGATACGCAGTATTTT. This translates into CASSGGGVGDTQYF.